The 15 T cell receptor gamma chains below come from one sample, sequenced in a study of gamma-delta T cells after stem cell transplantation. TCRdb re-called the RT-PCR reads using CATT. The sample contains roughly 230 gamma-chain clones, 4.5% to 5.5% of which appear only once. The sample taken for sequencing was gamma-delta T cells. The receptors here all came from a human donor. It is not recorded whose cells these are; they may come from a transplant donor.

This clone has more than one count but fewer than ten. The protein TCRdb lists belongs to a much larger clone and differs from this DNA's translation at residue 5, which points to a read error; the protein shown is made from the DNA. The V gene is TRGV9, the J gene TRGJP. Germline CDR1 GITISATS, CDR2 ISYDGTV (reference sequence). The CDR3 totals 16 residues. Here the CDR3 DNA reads TGTGCCTTGTGGGGGGTGCTCGAGTTGGGCAAAAAAATCAAGGTATTT. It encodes CALWGVLELGKKIKVF.

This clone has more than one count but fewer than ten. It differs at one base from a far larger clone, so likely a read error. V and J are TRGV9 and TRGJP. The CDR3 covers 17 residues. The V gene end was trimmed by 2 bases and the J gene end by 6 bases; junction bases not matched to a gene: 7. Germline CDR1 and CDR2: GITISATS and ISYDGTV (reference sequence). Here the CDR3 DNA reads TGTGCCTTGTGGGAGGCGCGTGGAGAGTTGGGCAAAAAAATCAAGGTATTT. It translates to CALWEARGELGKKIKVF.

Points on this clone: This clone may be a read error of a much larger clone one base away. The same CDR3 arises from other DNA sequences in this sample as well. The CDR3 DNA is TGCGCCTTGTGGTCGAACCAGGAGTTGGGCAAAAAAATCAAGGTATTT. Protein: CALWSNQELGKKIKVF. The chain recombines TRGV9 with TRGJP. Germline assignment: CDR1 GITISATS and CDR2 ISYDGTV (reference sequence). CDR3 length equals 16 residues.

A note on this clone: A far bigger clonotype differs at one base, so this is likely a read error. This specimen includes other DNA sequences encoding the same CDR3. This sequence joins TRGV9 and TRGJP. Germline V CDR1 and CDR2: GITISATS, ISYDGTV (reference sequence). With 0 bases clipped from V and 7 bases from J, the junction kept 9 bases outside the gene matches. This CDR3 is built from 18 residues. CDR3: CALWEVHAGELGKKIKVF. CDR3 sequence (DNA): TGTGCCTTGTGGGAGGTGCATGCGGGGGAGTTGGGCAAAAAAATCAAGGTATTT.

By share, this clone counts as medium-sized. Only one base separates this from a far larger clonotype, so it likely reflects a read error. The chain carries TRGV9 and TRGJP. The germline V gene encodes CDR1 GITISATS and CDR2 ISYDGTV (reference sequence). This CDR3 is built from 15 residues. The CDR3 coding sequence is TGTGCCTTGTGGGGCCAAGAGTCGGGCAAAAAAATCAAGGTATTT. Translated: CALWGQESGKKIKVF.

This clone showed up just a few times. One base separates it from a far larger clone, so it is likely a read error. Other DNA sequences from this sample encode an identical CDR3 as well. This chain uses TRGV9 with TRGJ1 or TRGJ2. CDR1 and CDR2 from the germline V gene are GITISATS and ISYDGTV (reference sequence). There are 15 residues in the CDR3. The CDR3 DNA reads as TGCGCCTTGTGGGAAAACACCTCGAATTATTATAAGAAACTCTTT. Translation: CALWENTSNYYKKLF.

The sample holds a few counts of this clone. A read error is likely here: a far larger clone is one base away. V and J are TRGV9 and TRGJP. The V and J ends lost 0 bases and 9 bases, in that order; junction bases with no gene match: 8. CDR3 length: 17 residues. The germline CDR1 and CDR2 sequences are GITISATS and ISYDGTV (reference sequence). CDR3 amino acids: CALWEVRKGLGKKIKVF. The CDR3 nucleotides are TGTGCCTTGTGGGAGGTGCGCAAAGGGTTGGGCAAAAAAATCAAGGTATTT.

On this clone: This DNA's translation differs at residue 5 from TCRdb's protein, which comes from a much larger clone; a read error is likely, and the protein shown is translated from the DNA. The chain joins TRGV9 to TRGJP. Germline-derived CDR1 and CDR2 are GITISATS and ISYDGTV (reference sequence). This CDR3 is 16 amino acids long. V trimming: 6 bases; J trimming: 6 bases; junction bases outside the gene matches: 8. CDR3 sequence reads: CALWKPPELGKKIKVF. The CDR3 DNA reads TGTGCCTTGTGGAAGCCCCCAGAGTTGGGCAAAAAAATCAAGGTATTT.

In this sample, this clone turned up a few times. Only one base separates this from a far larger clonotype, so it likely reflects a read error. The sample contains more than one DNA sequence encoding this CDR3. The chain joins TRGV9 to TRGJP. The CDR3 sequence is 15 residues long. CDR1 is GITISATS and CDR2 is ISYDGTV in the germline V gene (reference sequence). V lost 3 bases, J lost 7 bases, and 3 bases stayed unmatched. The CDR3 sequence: CALWERELGKKIKVF. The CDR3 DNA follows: TGTGCCTTGTGGGAGCGGGAGTTGGGCAAAAAAATCAAGGTATTT.

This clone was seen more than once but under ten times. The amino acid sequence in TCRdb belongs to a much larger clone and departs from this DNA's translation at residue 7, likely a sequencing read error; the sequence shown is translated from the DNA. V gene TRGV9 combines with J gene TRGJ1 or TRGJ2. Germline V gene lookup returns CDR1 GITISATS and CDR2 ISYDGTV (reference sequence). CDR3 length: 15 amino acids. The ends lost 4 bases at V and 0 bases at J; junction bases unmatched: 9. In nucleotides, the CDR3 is TGTGCCTTGTGGGAAAACATCTCGAATTATTATAAGAAACTCTTT. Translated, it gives CALWENISNYYKKLF.

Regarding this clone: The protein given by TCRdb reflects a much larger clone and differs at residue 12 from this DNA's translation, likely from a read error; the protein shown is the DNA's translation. In DNA form, the CDR3 reads TGTGCCTTGTGGGAGGGTGAGTTGGGCAAAAAAACCAAGGTATTT. Protein product: CALWEGELGKKTKVF. The chain is built from TRGV9 and TRGJP. The CDR3 spans 15 residues. Germline V gene lookup returns CDR1 GITISATS and CDR2 ISYDGTV (reference sequence).

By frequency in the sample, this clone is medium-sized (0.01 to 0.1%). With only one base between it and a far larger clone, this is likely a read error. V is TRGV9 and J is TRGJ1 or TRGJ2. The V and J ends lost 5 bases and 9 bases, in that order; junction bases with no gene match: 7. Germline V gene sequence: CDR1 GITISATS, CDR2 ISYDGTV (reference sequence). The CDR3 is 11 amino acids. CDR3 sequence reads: CALWGPRKKLF. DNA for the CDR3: TGTGCCTTGTGGGGGCCACGTAAGAAACTCTTT.

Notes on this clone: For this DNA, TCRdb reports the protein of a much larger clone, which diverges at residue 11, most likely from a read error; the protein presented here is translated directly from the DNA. Written as DNA, the CDR3 is TGTGCCTTGTGGGAGGTAGGAGAGTTGGGCGAAAAAATCAAGGTATTT. Its translation is CALWEVGELGEKIKVF. The V and J genes are TRGV9 and TRGJP. The CDR3 length is 16 residues. Looked up from germline, CDR1 is GITISATS and CDR2 is ISYDGTV (reference sequence).

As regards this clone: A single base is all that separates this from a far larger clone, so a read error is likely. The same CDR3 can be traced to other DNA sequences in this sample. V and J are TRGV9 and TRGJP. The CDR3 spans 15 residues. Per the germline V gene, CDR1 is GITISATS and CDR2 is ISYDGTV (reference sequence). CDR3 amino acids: CALWERELGKKIKVF. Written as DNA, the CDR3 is TGTGCCTTGTGGGAGCGAGAGTTAGGCAAAAAAATCAAGGTATTT.

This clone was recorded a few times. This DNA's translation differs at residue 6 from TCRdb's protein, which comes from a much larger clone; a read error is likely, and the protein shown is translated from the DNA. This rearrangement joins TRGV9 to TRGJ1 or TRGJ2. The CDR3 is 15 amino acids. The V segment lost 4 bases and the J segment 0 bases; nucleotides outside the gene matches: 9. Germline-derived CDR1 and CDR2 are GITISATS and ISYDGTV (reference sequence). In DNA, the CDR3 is TGTGCCTTGTGGGAAAGCACCTCGAATTATTATAAGAAACTCTTT. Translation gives CALWESTSNYYKKLF.